The source of this T cell receptor (beta chain) is a study of T cells in severe cutaneous drug reactions. Study in general: Patients came from Taiwan, Thailand and a European registry, 2011 to 2018.

The V gene's germline CDR1 is MNHNY and CDR2 SVGAGI (reference sequence). The CDR3 spans 17 residues. Sequenced patients had Stevens-Johnson syndrome or toxic epidermal necrolysis caused by carbamazepine. TCR subtype-specific primers in iRepertoire multiplex PCR prepared libraries for bulk and single-cell sequencing. TCRdb reprocessed the multiplex PCR reads and keeps a single row for each CDR3 protein, giving no DNA. Its table lists approximately 6,900 distinct CDR3 sequences. This clonotype is identified as medium-sized from frequency. This chain connects TRBV6-6 to TRBJ2-3; TCRdb picks TRBD2, but there is no DNA to check that call. This receptor was taken from a human donor with toxic epidermal necrolysis, a severe cutaneous drug reaction. Material: cells from a skin blister. The chain's CDR3 is CASSYLGLAGGTDTQYF.